The present T cell receptor beta chain was sequenced within a study of OX40 agonist ivuxolimab in advanced cancers. Regarding the study in general: The costimulatory receptor OX40 (CD134) was targeted by ivuxolimab, a fully human IgG2 agonistic monoclonal antibody. Intravenous ivuxolimab was administered to patients every 2 weeks at six dose levels: 0.01, 0.1, 0.3, 1.5, 3 and 10 mg/kg. The paper covers the monotherapy dose-escalation part of the phase I ivuxolimab trial, which included N ≈ 57 patients. Patients were allowed to have had prior anti-PD-1, anti-PD-L1 or anti-CTLA-4 therapy, and 40% of the dose-escalation patients had previously received checkpoint inhibitors. Of the approximately 53 patients in dose escalation, about 20 had hepatocellular carcinoma, around 15 had melanoma, 9 had renal cell carcinoma and 9 had head and neck cancer. Peripheral TCRbeta sequencing was intended to test whether TCR sequence diversity was altered and clonal T-cell expansion was caused by ivuxolimab. Partial responses occurred in three dose-escalation patients, of whom one had hepatocellular carcinoma and two had cutaneous melanoma. In the dose-escalation cohort, 82.7% of patients were male, and the mean age was around 60 years, with a range of about 23 to 90.

For sequencing of the TCRbeta CDR3 region, genomic DNA was extracted from the sorted cells. TCRbeta CDR3 regions were sequenced using the immunoSEQ Assay. Imported from immuneACCESS, the table was reduced by TCRdb to in-frame sequences with V and J called. These copies leave out some clones; in studies compared against another copy, an unresolved V gene accounts for under half, and the cause of the remainder is not known. The sample table lists around 39,000 clones, around 80% of them with a count of one. About 24% of the sample comes from the top ten. Patients with autoimmune disease history or receiving systemic immunosuppression were excluded from the trial. In every dose cohort, peripheral blood was drawn for TCR sequencing at baseline, cycle 4 day 1, and cycle 7 day 1. Samples were obtained from an open-label, multicenter, first-in-human phase I dose-escalation trial of ivuxolimab. Adults with locally advanced or metastatic melanoma, renal cell, hepatocellular, or head and neck squamous cell carcinoma were enrolled in the trial. CD4+ and CD8+ T cells were sorted separately from peripheral blood before TCR sequencing.

The CDR1 and CDR2 encoded by the germline V gene are MNHEY and SVGAGI. The V and J ends are trimmed by 6 bases and 7 bases, leaving 15 bases between them. The CDR3 covers 14 residues, taking in both the cysteine and the phenylalanine. Of all the DNA, just the CDR3 is kept, 42 bases in frame from base 1. This clone occurred once. No antigen is known for it. No much larger clonotype is one base removed from it; base qualities were not supplied. Findings and caveats that apply to the study as a whole: After ivuxolimab, CD8+ T cells had more expanded clones than CD4+ T cells on average. In the 0.1-3.0 mg/kg groups, partial responders had among the lowest normalized peripheral clonal expansion, particularly in CD8+ T cells. At doses of 0.1 to 3.0 mg/kg, clonal expansion of both CD4+ and CD8+ T cells in blood was seen between baseline and week 6. Low levels of normalized T-cell clonal expansion were also seen in some nonresponding patients. Antigen specificity was not determined for the clonally expanded peripheral T cells.

The chain is made from TRBV6-5 and TRBJ2-2; the D segment is perhaps TRBD1 or TRBD2, each sharing 6 matched bases. This TCR came from an adult with an advanced solid tumor such as melanoma, head and neck, liver or kidney cancer. Specimen: CD4+ or CD8+ T cells sorted from blood, collected in a trial of the OX40 agonist ivuxolimab. The bases read TGTGCCAGCAGCCCTAACGGGGGCGTCGGGGAGCTGTTTTTT. Translated, this is CASSPNGGVGELFF.